This T cell receptor beta chain was identified in a study of memory CD4+ T cells and cytomegalovirus serostatus. On the study more broadly: This sample comes from healthy Belgian adults, several CMV seropositive, around 26 seronegative.

Study-wide results and limits: CD4+ memory repertoires contained about two fifths of the roughly 160 reported CMV TCRbeta sequences. Median bootstrapped AUC for CMV status was around 0.95 originally, less than 0.93 US-trained.

This CDR3 contains 13 residues. Looked up from germline, CDR1 is GTSNPN and CDR2 is SVGIG (reference sequence). V lost 5 bases to trimming and J lost 10 bases; unmatched junction nucleotides: 10. Concerning this clone: Its target is not known.

The sort gate was single viable CD3+CD4+CD8-CD45RO+ cells for memory CD4+ T cells. Produced via immunoSEQ multiplex PCR; TCRdb's table is partial and in-frame only. There are some 50,000 clones in the sample; around three quarters occur only once, and 1.5% to 2% lies in the top ten. The sample was memory CD4+ T cells from blood. V is TRBV30 and J is TRBJ1-5; 8 nucleotides match TRBD1. This TCR was recovered from an adult in good health and CMV-seronegative. The CDR3 DNA reads TGTGCCTGGGGGGGACAGGCCTCCGGCCCCCAGCATTTT. As protein: CAWGGQASGPQHF.